This passage covers 11 T cell receptor beta chains from one sample sequenced in a study of neurological immune-mediated disorders. TCRdb itself ran the 5' RACE reads through MiXCR, one entry per CDR3 protein. The repertoire holds 60,000 to 85,000 distinct CDR3 sequences, with around 5.5% as singletons. The sequenced material came from PBMCs. All receptors come from a man younger than 30 with multiple sclerosis.

This clonotype was recorded many times. This chain connects TRBV7-8 to TRBJ1-5; D ambiguous. Trimming pared 5 bases from V and 1 base from J, leaving 12 bases between. CDR1 SGHVS and CDR2 FQNEAQ come from the germline V gene. The CDR3 consists of 15 residues. The CDR3, as DNA: TGTGCCAGCAGCCTACAAGCTGGCAGCAATCAGCCCCAGCATTTT. Translation gives CASSLQAGSNQPQHF.

There are many counts of this clonotype. The chain uses TRBV24-1 and TRBJ2-1, with TRBD2 matching over 8 bases. Germline loops: CDR1 KGHDR, CDR2 SFDVKD. The trim removed 3 bases at V and 12 bases at J, leaving 0 bases unmatched. The CDR3 contains 11 residues. CDR3 in DNA: TGTGCCACCAGTGATGGACTAGCGCAGTTCTTC. This codes for CATSDGLAQFF.

This clonotype was picked up a small number of times. The chain employs TRBV29-1 and TRBJ2-1, with D possibly matching TRBD2 (6 bases). The germline V and J ends were trimmed by 4 bases and 3 bases, with 13 bases remaining between them. The CDR3 covers 14 residues. Germline V CDR1 and CDR2: SQVTM, ANQGSEA. Written as DNA, the CDR3 is TGCAGCGTTGCTACGGGGACTCTCTACAATGAGCAGTTCTTC. Residues: CSVATGTLYNEQFF.

This clonotype has at least ten counts. The chain couples TRBV7-9 to TRBJ1-1, with TRBD1 as a possible D gene (5 bases). V was clipped by 6 bases and J by 3 bases, with 17 bases between them. Per the germline V gene, CDR1 is SEHNR and CDR2 is FQNEAQ (reference sequence). The CDR3 totals 15 residues. CDR3 region: CASRYGGREDTEAFF. The CDR3 coding sequence is TGTGCCAGCAGATACGGGGGGAGAGAAGACACTGAAGCTTTCTTT.

In this sample, this clonotype turned up many times. The gene calls are TRBV20-1 and TRBJ2-7; weak D call: TRBD2 (7 bases). Germline CDR1 DFQATT, CDR2 SNEGSKA (reference sequence). This CDR3 has 14 amino acids. Trimming cost V 6 bases and J 0 bases, with 15 bases left between them. The CDR3 DNA reads as TGCAGTGCCATGGGGAGGGGGTCCTCCTACGAGCAGTACTTC. Translating it yields CSAMGRGSSYEQYF.

The J gene is TRBJ2-7, the V gene TRBV6-5; no definite D call. Germline V gene sequence: CDR1 MNHEY, CDR2 SVGAGI. The CDR3 is 14 residues long. V was clipped by 2 bases and J by 2 bases, with 10 bases between them. The CDR3 DNA is TGTGCCAGCAGTTACGGGGAAAGGGCCTACGAGCAGTACTTC. It is translated as CASSYGERAYEQYF.

This clonotype appeared many times. This chain uses TRBV5-1 with TRBJ2-3, with 8 bases fitting TRBD1. Germline CDR1 and CDR2: SGHRS and YFSETQ. This CDR3 spans 14 amino acids. J lost 2 bases, V lost 3 bases, and 2 bases had no gene match. Here the CDR3 reads CASSSQGATDTQYF. DNA of the CDR3: TGCGCCAGCAGCTCCCAGGGGGCCACAGATACGCAGTATTTT.

This clonotype was seen ten or more times. The gene calls are TRBV6-4 and TRBJ2-7, with D unresolved. V was cut by 7 bases and J by 2 bases, with 21 bases left in between. This CDR3 comprises 16 residues. Per germline, CDR1 MRHNA and CDR2 SNTAGT. The CDR3 DNA is TGTGCCAGCAAGGTCGCTTTAATTCCCCAAACCTACGAGCAGTACTTC. Translated: CASKVALIPQTYEQYF.

This clonotype came up many times. V gene TRBV5-6 combines with J gene TRBJ2-7; a weak D match, TRBD1 (5 bases). V shed 1 base and J shed 6 bases, with 8 bases lying between them. The CDR3 is made up of 12 amino acids. Germline-derived CDR1 and CDR2 are SGHDT and YYEEEE. CDR3 bases: TGTGCCAGCAGCTTGAGCAGGGCCGAGCAGTACTTC. Protein: CASSLSRAEQYF.

This clonotype was counted a few times. The rearrangement joins TRBV6-5 to TRBJ2-2, with 14 bases fitting TRBD2. J gave up 3 bases and V 6 bases, and 9 bases lay outside the gene matches. The germline V gene encodes CDR1 MNHEY and CDR2 SVGAGI. The CDR3 runs to 18 residues. CDR3 nucleotide sequence: TGTGCCAGCAGCCATCGACTAGCGGGAGGGAGCTACACCGGGGAGCTGTTTTTT. It is translated as CASSHRLAGGSYTGELFF.

This clonotype has only a few counts. A much larger clone lies one base from this, so it may be a read error. This rearrangement joins TRBV6-2 or TRBV6-3 to TRBJ1-5, with D maybe TRBD1 (6 bases). This CDR3 is built from 13 residues. From germline, CDR1 is MNHEY and CDR2 SVGEGT. The ends were cut back, 2 bases at V and 7 bases at J, with 9 bases in the middle. In DNA, the CDR3 is TGTGCCAGCAGTTACGGGACACGACAGCCCCAGCATTTT. It yields the protein CASSYGTRQPQHF.